These 28 T cell receptor beta chains came from one sample sequenced in a study of molecular identifiers for immune sequencing clone quantification (dated by TCRdb to between 2017 and 2018). Library generation was performed with PCR. The sequencing machine was a NextSeq 500. The raw public reads went through TCRdb reprocessing: fastp at Q25, MiXCR clone calling, in-frame beta chains kept. When rows share a CDR3 protein, they turn into one entry using the most common DNA and genes. The sample profile shows a few hundred thousand distinct CDR3 sequences; about 25% of them were found once. Of the sample, roughly 0.77% is held by the ten largest clones. The sequenced sample was naive CD8+ T cells from blood, with Jurkat cell RNA spiked in. Per the publication, the cell subset or site label means: FACS-sorted CD8+CD4-CCR7+CD45RA+ naive T cells. The receptors here all came from a human donor in good health. Some libraries in this study had Jurkat cell RNA spiked in.

The chain couples TRBV20-1 to TRBJ1-2; 7 bases are a match to TRBD1. Losses at the gene ends were 5 bases for V and 8 bases for J; bases not matched to a gene: 11. Germline CDR1 and CDR2: DFQATT and SNEGSKA (reference sequence). This CDR3 spans 13 amino acids. The CDR3 region has the DNA TGCAGTGCTTTAGGGCAGGGGGTCGGAGGCTACACCTTC. This translates into CSALGQGVGGYTF.

The table lists this clonotype with a few counts. The V and J genes are TRBV7-9 and TRBJ2-1; D could derive from TRBD1 or TRBD2 (5 bases each). The ends were cut back, 3 bases at V and 4 bases at J, with 19 bases in the middle. CDR3 size: 17 residues. Germline CDR1 is SEHNR and CDR2 is FQNEAQ (reference sequence). The DNA of the CDR3 is TGTGCCAGCAGCTTTCTCCTCGCCGGGACCCCGTACAATGAGCAGTTCTTC. Translated: CASSFLLAGTPYNEQFF.

This clonotype was counted between two and nine times. The chain is built from TRBV2 and TRBJ2-3; the match to TRBD2 covers 9 bases. The germline gives CDR1 SNHLY, CDR2 FYNNEI. The CDR3 sequence is 17 residues long. Trimming cost V 4 bases and J 0 bases; bases outside gene matches: 8. CDR3 loop: CASSAPASGDSTDTQYF. The CDR3 region has the DNA TGTGCCAGCAGTGCCCCGGCTAGCGGGGATAGCACAGATACGCAGTATTTT.

Comment on this clonotype: This could be a read error, since a much larger clone is one nucleotide away. This rearrangement joins TRBV28 to TRBJ1-1; D not resolved. CDR3 length equals 16 residues. CDR1 and CDR2 from the germline V gene are MDHEN and SYDVKM. The chain's CDR3 is CASSLVRVPSNTEASF. CDR3 DNA sequence: TGTGCCAGCAGTTTAGTGAGGGTACCTTCGAACACTGAAGCTTCCTTT.

This chain uses TRBV19 with TRBJ2-6; D remains ambiguous. The length of the CDR3 is 13 residues. Trimming took 9 bases from V and 1 from J, leaving 7 bases between them. Germline CDR1 is LNHDA and CDR2 is SQIVND (reference sequence). The CDR3 bases are TGTGCCAGCACCTTTTCTGGGGCCAACGTCCTGACTTTC. It specifies CASTFSGANVLTF.

A note on this clonotype: A read error may explain this, as a much larger clone is one base away. V is TRBV5-1 and J is TRBJ2-1, with D possibly TRBD2 on 5 matching bases. Germline V gives CDR1 SGHRS, CDR2 YFSETQ. Trimming stripped 0 bases from V and 5 bases from J, with 9 bases between. This CDR3 is built from 14 residues. Written as DNA, the CDR3 is TGCGCCAGCAGCTTGGGAGGGAGCGACAATGAGCAGTTCTTC. Translating it yields CASSLGGSDNEQFF. Complete variable domain (other parts from reference TRBV5-1 and TRBJ2-1): KAGVTQTPRYLIKTRGQQVTLSCSPISGHRSVSWYQQTPGQGLQFLFEYFSETQRNKGNFPGRFSGRQFSNSRSEMNVSTLELGDSALYLCASSLGGSDNEQFFGPGTRLTVL.

This clonotype was counted between two and nine times. The chain is built from TRBV25-1 and TRBJ1-2; 12 bases line up with TRBD1. Germline V CDR1 and CDR2: MGHDK, SYGVNS. This CDR3 region has 16 residues. Losses at the gene ends were 8 bases for V and 5 bases for J; bases not matched to a gene: 12. CDR3 region: CASAGPGQGAYYGYTF. Written as DNA, the CDR3 is TGTGCCAGCGCGGGACCGGGACAGGGGGCGTATTATGGCTACACCTTC.

This chain uses TRBV29-1 with TRBJ2-2; D is unclear. Deletions cut 6 bases from V and 3 bases from J, with 8 bases between. From germline, CDR1 is SQVTM and CDR2 ANQGSEA. The CDR3 spans 12 residues. The CDR3, as DNA: TGCAGCGTGACCGGGCACACCGGGGAGCTGTTTTTT. This encodes CSVTGHTGELFF.

The table lists this clonotype with many counts. The chain employs TRBV6-2 or TRBV6-3 and TRBJ2-7; D may be TRBD1 (6 bases). CDR3 length: 15 residues. CDR1 is MNHEY, CDR2 SVGEGT, per germline. V was pared by 3 bases and J by 7 bases, with 19 bases between. The CDR3 region is CASSYLGAPGVEQYF. CDR3 coding DNA: TGTGCCAGCAGTTATCTGGGGGCTCCAGGGGTGGAGCAGTACTTC.

The rearrangement uses TRBV12-3 or TRBV12-4 and TRBJ2-6, with TRBD1 as a possible D gene (6 bases). The CDR3 covers 17 residues. V was trimmed by 6 bases and J by 2 bases, leaving 17 bases between them. The CDR3 coding sequence is TGTGCCAGCAGCAACCTCAGGGGTGTCACTGGGGCCAACGTCCTGACTTTC. Translated, it gives CASSNLRGVTGANVLTF.

CDR3 region: CASSYTVDEQYF. In nucleotides, the CDR3 is TGTGCCAGCAGTTACACGGTGGACGAGCAGTACTTC. The chain has TRBV6-2 or TRBV6-3 and TRBJ2-7; D is undetermined. The CDR3 extends over 12 amino acids. V gave up 2 bases and J gave up 5 bases, with 7 bases separating them. Germline V gene lookup returns CDR1 MNHEY and CDR2 SVGEGT.

There are many counts of this clonotype. V and J are TRBV29-1 and TRBJ2-3, with D possibly matching TRBD1 (5 bases). Per germline, CDR1 SQVTM and CDR2 ANQGSEA. There are 14 residues in the CDR3. Trimming took 6 bases from V and 0 from J, leaving 13 bases between them. CDR3 region: CSVSIGASTDTQYF. CDR3 nucleotides: TGCAGCGTAAGCATTGGGGCAAGCACAGATACGCAGTATTTT.

This clonotype was counted many times. This chain connects TRBV4-1 to TRBJ2-7, with a possible D match to TRBD2 (5 bases). Germline CDR1 MGHRA, CDR2 YSYEKL. The CDR3 runs to 14 residues. Trimming stripped 6 bases from V and 2 bases from J, with 14 bases between. The CDR3 region is CASRQNPGAYEQYF. The CDR3 region has the DNA TGCGCCAGCAGACAAAACCCCGGGGCCTACGAGCAGTACTTC.

Points on this clonotype: This could be a read error, since a much larger clone is one nucleotide away. V is TRBV7-9 and J is TRBJ1-1, with TRBD1 matching over 8 bases. This CDR3 comprises 18 residues. Germline CDR1 is SEHNR and CDR2 is FQNEAQ (reference sequence). CDR3 sequence reads: CASSLALGQGGRYTEALF. The DNA for the CDR3 is TGTGCCAGCAGCTTAGCCCTAGGACAGGGAGGTCGTTACACTGAAGCTCTCTTT.

The table lists this clonotype with a few counts. The V and J genes are TRBV19 and TRBJ1-1; weak D call: TRBD1 (5 bases). Trimming pared 3 bases from V and 7 bases from J, leaving 15 bases between. The CDR3 is 14 residues long. Looked up from germline, CDR1 is LNHDA and CDR2 is SQIVND (reference sequence). The CDR3 sequence is CASSIAWGTNEAFF. The DNA for the CDR3 is TGTGCCAGTAGTATTGCCTGGGGCACCAATGAAGCTTTCTTT. Variable domain in full (rest from reference TRBV19 and TRBJ1-1): DGGITQSPKYLFRKEGQNVTLSCEQNLNHDAMYWYRQDPGQGLRLIYYSQIVNDFQKGDIAEGYSVSREKKESFPLTVTSAQKNPTAFYLCASSIAWGTNEAFFGQGTRLTVV.

Concerning this clonotype: A much larger clone sits a single nucleotide away, making a read error possible. The conserved phenylalanine or tryptophan normally closing the CDR3 is absent here, so this likely arose from a read error. The chain has TRBV14 and TRBJ1-2, with D unresolved. V lost 1 base, J lost 8 bases, and 5 bases lay in between. This CDR3 has 11 amino acids. Germline-derived CDR1 and CDR2 are SGHDN and FVKESK. In DNA form, the CDR3 reads TGTGCCAGCAGCCAAGGTTTCGGCTACACCTAC. It codes for CASSQGFGYTY.

As for this clonotype: This sequence may be a read error, since a much larger clone differs from it by one base. The CDR3 loop is CAIRGLSSAYEQYF. CDR3 DNA: TGTGCCATCCGTGGACTGTCCTCTGCCTACGAGCAGTACTTC. The genes are TRBV10-3 and TRBJ2-7; D may be TRBD2 (5 bases). Trimming took 8 bases from V and 2 from J, leaving 16 bases between them. Germline loops: CDR1 ENHRY, CDR2 SYGVKD. The CDR3 spans 14 residues.

This clonotype turned up a few times. V is TRBV12-3 or TRBV12-4 and J is TRBJ2-1; no clear D. Trimming took off 5 bases at V and 4 bases at J, with 12 bases between the two ends. CDR3 length: 14 amino acids. In nucleotides, the CDR3 is TGTGCCAGCAGTCCCATGTCCCCTTACAATGAGCAGTTCTTC. It translates to CASSPMSPYNEQFF.

This clonotype has more than one count but fewer than ten. The chain couples TRBV24-1 to TRBJ2-5; D gene uncertain. Germline-derived CDR1 and CDR2 are KGHDR and SFDVKD. With 5 bases removed from V and 0 bases from J, the gap between germline ends came to 9 bases. The CDR3 sequence is 14 residues long. In nucleotides, the CDR3 is TGTGCCACCAGTGTCTGGTCGTACCAAGAGACCCAGTACTTC. Translating it yields CATSVWSYQETQYF.

There are many counts of this clonotype. This chain links TRBV19 with TRBJ2-7, with D perhaps TRBD2 (5 bases). The CDR3 runs to 12 residues. Germline CDR1 LNHDA, CDR2 SQIVND (reference sequence). Trimming pared 5 bases from V and 6 bases from J, leaving 11 bases between. The CDR3 spells CASSSGWTEQYF. The CDR3 DNA sequence: TGTGCCAGTAGTTCGGGGTGGACCGAGCAGTACTTC.

As for this clonotype: Without the conserved terminal phenylalanine or tryptophan, this CDR3 likely stems from a read error. The chain is built from TRBV28 and TRBJ2-3, with no clear D. Trimming took 8 bases from V and 4 from J, leaving 7 bases between them. The CDR3 length is 11 residues. The germline V gene has CDR1 MDHEN and CDR2 SYDVKM. CDR3 in amino acids: CASSFADTQYS. The CDR3 nucleotides read TGTGCCAGCTCGTTCGCAGATACGCAGTATTCT.

In regard to this clonotype: It may be a read error: a sequence one base away is much more abundant. V is TRBV10-2 and J is TRBJ1-4; D is uncertain. Germline CDR1 reads WSHSY; CDR2 reads SAAADI. This CDR3 is built from 12 residues. Trimming pared 0 bases from V and 12 bases from J, leaving 8 bases between. The chain's CDR3 is CASSESLEELFF. The CDR3 DNA is TGCGCCAGCAGTGAGTCGTTAGAAGAACTGTTTTTT.

The V gene is TRBV20-1, the J gene TRBJ2-7; a possible D gene is TRBD2 (6 bases). Trimming cost V 7 bases and J 2 bases, with 21 bases left between them. The V gene's germline CDR1 is DFQATT and CDR2 SNEGSKA (reference sequence). There are 15 residues in the CDR3. The CDR3 DNA is TGCAGTGTCAGAGTGGCTAGGGACTTCACCTACGAGCAGTACTTC. It yields the protein CSVRVARDFTYEQYF.

The chain links TRBV20-1 to TRBJ2-7; 8 nucleotides align to TRBD2. The CDR3 has 16 residues. Germline-derived CDR1 and CDR2 are DFQATT and SNEGSKA (reference sequence). The V and J ends lost 1 base and 2 bases, in that order; junction bases with no gene match: 10. CDR3 loop: CSARVTPELAAYEQYF. In nucleotides, the CDR3 is TGCAGTGCTAGAGTCACCCCCGAACTAGCGGCCTACGAGCAGTACTTC.

This clonotype has a count of ten or more. V is TRBV7-2 and J is TRBJ2-3; tentatively, D is TRBD1 (6 bases). Per the germline V gene, CDR1 is SGHTA and CDR2 is FQGNSA. V dropped 4 bases and J dropped 4 bases, with 12 bases sitting between them. CDR3 length: 14 residues. For the CDR3, the DNA is TGTGCCAGCAGCTCCCCAGGGGAATCAGATACGCAGTATTTT. It specifies CASSSPGESDTQYF.

This clonotype was counted at least ten times. The chain recombines TRBV7-9 with TRBJ2-3; D not resolved. From germline, CDR1 is SEHNR and CDR2 FQNEAQ (reference sequence). The V gene lost 4 bases and the J gene lost 6 bases, with 5 bases spanning the gap. The CDR3 is 11 amino acids. The CDR3 protein is CASSSMDTQYF. In DNA form, the CDR3 reads TGTGCCAGCAGCTCGATGGATACGCAGTATTTT.

This clonotype has more than one count but fewer than ten. The V call is TRBV27, the J call TRBJ2-7; D is perhaps TRBD2 (5 bases). The CDR3 extends over 16 amino acids. CDR1 is MNHEY and CDR2 is SMNVEV in the germline V gene (reference sequence). V was cut by 5 bases and J by 1 base, with 18 bases left in between. This chain's CDR3 is CASSTRLTYLSYEQYF. CDR3 sequence (DNA): TGTGCCAGCAGTACCCGACTAACCTACCTATCCTACGAGCAGTACTTC.

About this clonotype: Since a much larger clone is just one base distant, this may be a read error. The chain uses TRBV4-3 and TRBJ1-5, with D possibly matching TRBD1 (5 bases). V lost 0 bases and J lost 5, with 20 bases in between. Germline CDR1 reads LGHNA; CDR2 reads YSLEER. There are 18 residues in the CDR3. The CDR3 nucleotides are TGCGCCAGCAGCCAAGATTGGTCCCTGGGGCTGGAAGATCAGCCCCAGCATTTT. The encoded protein is CASSQDWSLGLEDQPQHF.